This T cell receptor beta chain was obtained from a study of blood T cell repertoires in COVID-19. The germline V gene has CDR1 LNHDA and CDR2 SQIVND (reference sequence). The CDR3 covers 15 residues. The junction had 8 bases not matched to a gene; V was cut back by 5 bases and J by 6 bases. TCRdb keeps only in-frame clones here, not all; method: immunoSEQ multiplex PCR. The sample lists 250,000 to 400,000 clones, around 87% occurring once. This receptor was obtained from a woman aged 30 to 39 who had recovered from COVID-19. The sequenced sample was PBMCs or T cells enriched from blood (not recorded which). The V and J genes are TRBV19 and TRBJ1-4; 8 bases are shared with TRBD1. CDR3 sequence (DNA): TGTGCCAGTAGTCCTCGGACAGGGACTCATGAAAAACTGTTTTTT. Translation gives CASSPRTGTHEKLFF.